The sequence of this TCR beta chain was determined in a study of cytomegalovirus exposure and HLA in healthy donors. Study observations and caveats: Cytomegalovirus status was reportedly diagnosed by the classifier with high specificity and sensitivity.

The length of the CDR3 is 15 residues. The germline gives CDR1 MNHNS, CDR2 SASEGT. The junction had 9 bases not matched to a gene; V was cut back by 7 bases and J by 6 bases. With respect to this clone: No antigen is known for it.

TCRdb's table, derived via immunoSEQ multiplex PCR, lists solely in-frame clones and lacks some. The repertoire consists of 150,000 to 180,000 clones, with 70% to 90% occurring once and the leading ten covering approximately 20%. The TCR was taken from a man aged 18 to 35 in good health and CMV-seropositive. Sequencing input: PBMCs. The chain links TRBV6-1 to TRBJ2-1; 10 bases align to TRBD2. The chain's CDR3 is CASMGGLAGVNEQFF. CDR3 sequence (DNA): TGTGCCAGCATGGGGGGGCTAGCGGGAGTCAATGAGCAGTTCTTC.